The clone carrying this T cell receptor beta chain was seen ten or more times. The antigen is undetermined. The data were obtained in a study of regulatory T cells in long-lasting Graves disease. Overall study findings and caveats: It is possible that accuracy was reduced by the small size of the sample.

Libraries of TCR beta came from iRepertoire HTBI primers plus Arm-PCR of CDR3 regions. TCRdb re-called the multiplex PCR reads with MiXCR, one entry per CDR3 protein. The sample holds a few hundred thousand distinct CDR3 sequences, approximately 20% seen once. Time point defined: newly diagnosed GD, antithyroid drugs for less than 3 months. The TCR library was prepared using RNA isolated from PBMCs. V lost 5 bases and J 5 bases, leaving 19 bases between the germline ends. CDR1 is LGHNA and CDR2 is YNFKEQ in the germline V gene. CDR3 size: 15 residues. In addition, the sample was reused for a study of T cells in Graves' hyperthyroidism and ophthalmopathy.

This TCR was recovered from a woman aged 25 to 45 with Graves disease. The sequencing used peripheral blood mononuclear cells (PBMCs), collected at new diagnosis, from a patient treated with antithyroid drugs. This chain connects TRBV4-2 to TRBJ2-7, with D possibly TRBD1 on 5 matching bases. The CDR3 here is CASSITRQGKHEQYF. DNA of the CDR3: TGTGCCAGCAGCATAACCCGGCAGGGCAAACACGAGCAGTACTTC.